These T cell receptor beta chains were read from a single sample in a study of molecular identifiers for immune sequencing clone quantification. In TCRdb, the PCR reads were re-called with MiXCR into one record per CDR3 protein. The sample lists nearly 650,000 distinct CDR3 sequences; around 25% were seen once. Source material: naive CD8+ T cells from blood, with Jurkat cell RNA spiked in. The receptors come from a human donor in good health. Some libraries in this study had Jurkat cell RNA spiked in. CDR3s include the opening cysteine and the closing phenylalanine or tryptophan. The order of the fields is V gene, J gene, D gene, clone size, CDR3 protein, CDR3 DNA. The D gene is left open where the match is weak. Size values are once, few and many counts, or a class for expanded clones, and some rows have none.

TRBV2	TRBJ2-7	-	few	CASRGTVATYEQYF	TGTGCCAGCCGGGGGACAGTGGCAACCTACGAGCAGTACTTC
TRBV29-1	TRBJ2-4	-	once	CSVVQRLDPINIQYF	TGCAGCGTTGTCCAGCGTTTGGATCCCATTAACATTCAGTACTTC
TRBV24-1	TRBJ2-1	-	few	CATSERGVYNEQFF	TGTGCCACCAGTGAACGGGGAGTATACAATGAGCAGTTCTTC
TRBV29-1	TRBJ2-3	-	many	CSVVTSTDTQYF	TGCAGCGTTGTGACCAGCACAGATACGCAGTATTTT
TRBV12-3/TRBV12-4	TRBJ1-1	-	once	CASSPPRGGTEALF	TGTGCCAGCAGTCCCCCGAGGGGAGGCACTGAAGCTCTCTTT
TRBV12-3/TRBV12-4	TRBJ2-7	-	few	CASREEGPYEQYF	TGTGCCAGCAGGGAGGAGGGTCCCTACGAGCAGTACTTC
TRBV2	TRBJ2-1	-	many	CASSEISPNEQFF	TGTGCCAGCAGTGAAATTAGCCCGAATGAGCAGTTCTTC
TRBV7-6	TRBJ2-4	TRBD2	few	CASSPTGGAADIQYF	TGTGCCAGCAGCCCGACCGGGGGGGCCGCGGACATTCAGTACTTC
TRBV7-9	TRBJ2-7	-	many	CASSLGAWSEQYF	TGTGCCAGCAGCTTAGGAGCCTGGAGCGAGCAGTACTTC
TRBV12-3/TRBV12-4	TRBJ2-2	TRBD1	many	CASSPTGGAAGELFF	TGTGCCAGCAGTCCTACAGGGGGCGCGGCCGGGGAGCTGTTTTTT
TRBV18	TRBJ2-5	-	many	CASSPRAETQYF	TGTGCCAGCTCACCAAGGGCAGAGACCCAGTACTTC
TRBV28	TRBJ2-7	TRBD1	many	CASSFTGQPYEQYF	TGTGCCAGCAGTTTTACGGGACAGCCCTACGAGCAGTACTTC
TRBV7-9	TRBJ2-1	TRBD2	-	CASSPTTTSRNEQFF	TGTGCCAGCAGCCCAACGACGACTAGCAGGAATGAGCAGTTCTTC
TRBV9	TRBJ2-2	-	few	CASSGEAAGELFF	TGTGCCAGCAGCGGTGAGGCGGCCGGGGAGCTGTTTTTT
TRBV12-3/TRBV12-4	TRBJ2-7	-	few	CASFIRTAWEQYF	TGTGCCAGTTTTATTCGGACAGCCTGGGAGCAGTACTTC
TRBV29-1	TRBJ2-2	-	few	CSVEAGETGELFF	TGCAGCGTTGAAGCTGGGGAGACCGGGGAGCTGTTTTTT
TRBV5-1	TRBJ2-5	-	-	CASSLWQGERQYF	TGCGCCAGCAGCTTGTGGCAGGGTGAACGCCAGTACTTC
TRBV19	TRBJ2-2	TRBD2	-	CASSFSPRGGASGELFF	TGTGCCAGTAGTTTCTCGCCGCGCGGGGGGGCATCCGGGGAGCTGTTTTTT
TRBV30	TRBJ2-3	TRBD2	-	CAWSNLAGGPDTQYF	TGTGCCTGGAGTAACCTAGCGGGGGGGCCAGATACGCAGTATTTT
TRBV6-2/TRBV6-3	TRBJ2-3	-	-	CASSGWPDTQYF	TGTGCCAGCAGTGGGTGGCCAGATACGCAGTATTTT
TRBV4-3	TRBJ1-1	-	few	CASSQGADNAFF	TGCGCCAGCAGCCAAGGGGCAGACAACGCTTTCTTT
TRBV5-1	TRBJ2-2	-	many	CASSLAPGGELFF	TGCGCCAGCAGCTTGGCCCCGGGCGGGGAGCTGTTTTTT
TRBV6-5	TRBJ2-5	-	-	CASSGTQETQYF	TGTGCCAGCAGTGGGACCCAAGAGACCCAGTACTTC
TRBV19	TRBJ2-2	TRBD1	few	CASSDTGGVRAGELFF	TGTGCCAGTAGTGACACAGGGGGCGTAAGGGCCGGGGAGCTGTTTTTT
TRBV7-9	TRBJ2-2	-	-	CASSLDERPAWGGELFF	TGTGCCAGCAGCTTGGACGAACGCCCGGCTTGGGGCGGGGAGCTGTTTTTT
TRBV6-2/TRBV6-3	TRBJ2-3	TRBD2	-	CASSPRGAGVPTDTQYF	TGTGCCAGCAGTCCCCGGGGAGCGGGGGTTCCCACAGATACGCAGTATTTT
TRBV27	TRBJ2-6	-	few	CASSTTGGVFGANVLTF	TGTGCCAGCAGTACGACAGGAGGGGTCTTTGGGGCCAACGTCCTGACTTTC
TRBV12-3/TRBV12-4	TRBJ2-5	TRBD2	many	CASSTSGNGYGTQYF	TGTGCCAGCAGTACTAGCGGTAACGGTTACGGGACCCAGTACTTC
TRBV9	TRBJ2-7	-	-	CASSVGHDVYEQYF	TGTGCCAGCAGCGTAGGACACGATGTCTACGAGCAGTACTTC
TRBV7-3	TRBJ2-1	-	-	CASSVWESSYNEQFF	TGTGCCAGCAGCGTCTGGGAAAGCTCCTACAATGAGCAGTTCTTC
TRBV6-5	TRBJ2-3	TRBD2	-	CASSATSGGTTDTQYF	TGTGCCAGCAGTGCGACTAGCGGCGGTACCACAGATACGCAGTATTTT
TRBV9	TRBJ2-2	TRBD1	-	CASSVARQGVAGELFF	TGTGCCAGCAGCGTAGCTAGACAGGGGGTGGCCGGGGAGCTGTTTTTT
TRBV7-9	TRBJ1-5	-	many	CASSFGTDFDQPQHF	TGTGCCAGCAGCTTCGGGACCGATTTCGATCAGCCCCAGCATTTT
TRBV7-8	TRBJ2-1	-	many	CASSLGVPYNEQFF	TGTGCCAGCAGCTTAGGGGTCCCCTACAATGAGCAGTTCTTC